These T cell receptor beta chains were read from a single sample in a study of identical twins. One entry per CDR3 protein, called by TCRdb with MiXCR from the 5' RACE reads. This table holds about 520,000 distinct CDR3 sequences, about 20% found once. The same sample was also used in a study of T cells expressing NK-cell markers.

Sequencing was done on a sample of CD4+ T cells sorted from blood. The receptor set was obtained from a woman aged 18-35 years in good health. The CDR3 runs from the conserved cysteine through the conserved F or W. D genes are given only for firm matches. Clone size appears in some rows only: once, few, many, or a class for an expanded clone.

CASSLPLAGVSQYF TGTGCCAGCAGCCTTCCACTAGCGGGAGTATCCCAGTACTTC TRBV12-3/TRBV12-4 TRBD2 TRBJ2-5 few
CASTREEAGSYEQYF TGTGCCAGCACCAGAGAAGAGGCGGGGTCCTACGAGCAGTACTTC TRBV7-2 . TRBJ2-7 few
CASSFSPGQGYEQYF TGTGCCAGCAGCTTCTCACCGGGACAGGGCTACGAGCAGTACTTC TRBV7-2 TRBD1 TRBJ2-7 .
CATSRERRKLFF TGTGCCACCAGCAGGGAAAGACGAAAACTGTTTTTT TRBV15 . TRBJ1-4 .
CASAGGQGLWNEQFF TGCGCCAGCGCGGGGGGGCAAGGTCTTTGGAATGAGCAGTTCTTC TRBV5-1 TRBD2 TRBJ2-1 .
CASSAGTGGFYEQYF TGCGCCAGCAGCGCCGGGACAGGGGGCTTCTACGAGCAGTACTTC TRBV10-1 TRBD1 TRBJ2-7 .
CASSVEGNTEAFF TGTGCCAGCAGTGTTGAGGGGAACACTGAAGCTTTCTTT TRBV6-1 . TRBJ1-1 many
CSARISGSTDTQYF TGCAGTGCTAGGATTAGCGGGAGCACAGATACGCAGTATTTT TRBV20-1 TRBD2 TRBJ2-3 .
CASSPLMGTDTQYF TGTGCCAGCAGCCCACTTATGGGCACAGATACGCAGTATTTT TRBV28 . TRBJ2-3 .
CASSLVRTAAEAFF TGTGCCAGCAGCTTAGTGCGGACCGCAGCTGAAGCTTTCTTT TRBV7-2 . TRBJ1-1 few